This TCR beta chain was recovered during a study of T cell responses to AZD1222 COVID-19 vaccine. Points on this clone: Its specificity is not known.

Findings of the study overall: The peak T cell response came first, and repertoires were sampled only after it.

This CDR3 has 13 residues. The V gene's germline CDR1 is SGHNT and CDR2 YYREEE (reference sequence). The V and J ends lost 1 base and 3 bases respectively, with 7 bases between them. Some clones are missing from TCRdb's copy, which holds only in-frame ones; the method was immunoSEQ multiplex PCR. The sample includes 150,000 to 170,000 clones, about 87% seen only once; the top ten take around 3%. The V call is TRBV5-4, the J call TRBJ1-1, with D hard to call. The material was peripheral blood, obtained on day 0 of AZD1222 vaccination. The receptor's source is an adult in good health. CDR3 bases: TGTGCCAGCAGCTTGCGGCGGGACACTGAAGCTTTCTTT. This gives the protein CASSLRRDTEAFF.